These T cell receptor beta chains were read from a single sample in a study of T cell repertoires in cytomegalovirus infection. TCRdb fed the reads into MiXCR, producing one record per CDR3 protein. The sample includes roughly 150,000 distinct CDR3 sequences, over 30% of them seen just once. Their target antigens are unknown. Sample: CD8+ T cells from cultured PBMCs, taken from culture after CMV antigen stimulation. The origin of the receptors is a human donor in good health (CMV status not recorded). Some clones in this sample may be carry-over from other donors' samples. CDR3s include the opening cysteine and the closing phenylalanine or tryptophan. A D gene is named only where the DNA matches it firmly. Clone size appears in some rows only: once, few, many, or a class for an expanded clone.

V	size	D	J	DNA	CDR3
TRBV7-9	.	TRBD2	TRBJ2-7	TGTGCCAGCAGCCCACCGGGAGGGTCCTCCTACGAGCAGTACTTC	CASSPPGGSSYEQYF
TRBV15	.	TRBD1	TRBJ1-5	TGTGCCACCAGCTTGGACAGGGGGCTCAATCAGCCCCAGCATTTT	CATSLDRGLNQPQHF
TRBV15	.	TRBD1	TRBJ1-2	TGTGCCACCAGCACTCCGGGACAGGGGACGTATGGCTACACCTTC	CATSTPGQGTYGYTF
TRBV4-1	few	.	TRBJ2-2	TGCGCCAGCAGCCAAGTGGGCGGGACAAGTTGGTCCGGGGAGCTGTTTTTT	CASSQVGGTSWSGELFF
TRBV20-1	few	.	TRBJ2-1	TGCAGTGCGCCGAGGGGGGCCGGGTTTGAGCAGTTCTTC	CSAPRGAGFEQFF
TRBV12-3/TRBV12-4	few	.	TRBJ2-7	TGTGCCAGCAGTTTCGGAGGGATCGACTACGAGCAGTACTTC	CASSFGGIDYEQYF
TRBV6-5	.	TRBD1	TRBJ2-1	TGTGCCAGCAGTTACGGTCCAGGGGGCGATGAGCAGTTCTTC	CASSYGPGGDEQFF
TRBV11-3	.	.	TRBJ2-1	TGTGCCAGCAGCTCCGTTGTCGATGAGCAGTTCTTC	CASSSVVDEQFF
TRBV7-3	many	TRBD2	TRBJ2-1	TGTGCCAGCAGCTTAAGGAGCGGGGCGAGCTCCTACAATGAGCAGTTCTTC	CASSLRSGASSYNEQFF
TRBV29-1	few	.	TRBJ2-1	TGCAGCGTTGAGGGGGCGGGTGTGACGGCCTACAATGAGCAGTTCTTC	CSVEGAGVTAYNEQFF
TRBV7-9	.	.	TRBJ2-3	TGTGCCAGCGGAGACGGGGGGCCCGGAGATACGCAGTATTTT	CASGDGGPGDTQYF
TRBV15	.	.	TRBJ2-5	TGTGCCACCAAGGGGGGGCAAGAGACCCAGTACTTC	CATKGGQETQYF
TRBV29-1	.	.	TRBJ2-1	TGCAGCGTTGAAGACGAAGGCGAGCAGTTCTTC	CSVEDEGEQFF
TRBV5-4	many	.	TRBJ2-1	TGTGCCAGCAGCTCATCAGGGGGGAGATACAATGAGCAGTTCTTC	CASSSSGGRYNEQFF
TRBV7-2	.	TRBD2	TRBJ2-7	TGTGCCAGCAGCGCAGGACTAGTCTACGAGCAGTACTTC	CASSAGLVYEQYF
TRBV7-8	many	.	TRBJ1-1	TGTGCCAGCAGCCCCGTAGGGGTCCCGAACACTGAAGCTTTCTTT	CASSPVGVPNTEAFF
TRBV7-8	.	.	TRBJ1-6	TGTGCCAGCAGCTTAGGAGGGGGATGGCAGGTTAATTCACCCCTCCACTTT	CASSLGGGWQVNSPLHF
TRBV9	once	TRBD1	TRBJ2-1	TGTGCCAGCAGCGCAGGGGGTGGGTTACTCCTCTTC	CASSAGGGLLLF